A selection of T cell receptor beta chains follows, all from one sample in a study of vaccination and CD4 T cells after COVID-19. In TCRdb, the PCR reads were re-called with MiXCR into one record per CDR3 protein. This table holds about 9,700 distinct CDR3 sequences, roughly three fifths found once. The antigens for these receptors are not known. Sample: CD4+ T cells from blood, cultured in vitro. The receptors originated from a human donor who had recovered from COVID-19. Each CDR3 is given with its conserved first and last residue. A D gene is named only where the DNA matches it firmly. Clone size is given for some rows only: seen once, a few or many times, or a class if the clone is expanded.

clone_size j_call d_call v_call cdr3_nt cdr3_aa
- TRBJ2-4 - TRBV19 TGTGCCAGTAGTATAGCAGGGTTGATAAACATTCAGTACTTC CASSIAGLINIQYF
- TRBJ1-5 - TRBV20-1 TGCAGTGCCGCGACAGCGGGCGGCAGGGGCAATCAGCCCCAGCATTTT CSAATAGGRGNQPQHF
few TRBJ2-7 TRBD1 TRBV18 TGTGCCAGCTCCGACAGGGGAGGTGTCGGGCAGTACTTC CASSDRGGVGQYF
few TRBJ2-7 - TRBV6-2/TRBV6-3 TGTGCCAGCCAGAGGATGTCCGACGAGCAGTACTTC CASQRMSDEQYF
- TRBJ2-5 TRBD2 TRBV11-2 TGTGCCAGCAGCTTAGGGGCGGGAGGCTCCCAAGAGACCCAGTACTTC CASSLGAGGSQETQYF
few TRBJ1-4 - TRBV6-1 TGTGCCAGCAGTGATGGGGGGGCCGGGGAAAAACTGTTTTTT CASSDGGAGEKLFF
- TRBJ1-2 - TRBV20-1 TGCAGTGCCAATCTAGGTTTTCGCGACTATGGCTACACCTTC CSANLGFRDYGYTF
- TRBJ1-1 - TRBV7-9 TGTGCCAGCATGTCTAGCGGGAACACTGAAGCTTTCTTT CASMSSGNTEAFF
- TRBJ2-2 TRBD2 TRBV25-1 TGTGCCAGCAGCGGGACTAGCGGCCCCGGGGAGCTGTTTTTT CASSGTSGPGELFF
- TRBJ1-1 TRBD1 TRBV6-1 TGTGCCAGCAGAGACAGGGAGGAAGCTTTCTTT CASRDREEAFF
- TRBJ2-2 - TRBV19 TGTGCCAGTAGACGGGGGGCGGCCGGGGAGCTGTTTTTT CASRRGAAGELFF
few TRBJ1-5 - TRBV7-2 TGTGCCAGCAGCTTAGTGAACCAGGATCAGCCCCAGCATTTT CASSLVNQDQPQHF
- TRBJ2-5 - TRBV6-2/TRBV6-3 TGTGCCAGCAGTTCGTTCACGGTAGGGTCCTCGGGGAAAGAGACCCAGTACTTC CASSSFTVGSSGKETQYF
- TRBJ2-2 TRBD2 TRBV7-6 TGTGCCAGCAGCTCCCCGGGGGGAGCGGGCACCGGGGAGCTGTTTTTT CASSSPGGAGTGELFF
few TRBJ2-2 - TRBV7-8 TGTGCCAGCAGCTTAAGAGGGCGGTCCGGGGAGCTGTTTTTT CASSLRGRSGELFF
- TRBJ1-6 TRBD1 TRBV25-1 TGTGCCAGCCGGACAGGGGGGTCACCCCTCCACTTT CASRTGGSPLHF
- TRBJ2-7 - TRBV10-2 TGCGCCAGCAGCGAGCAGGCCTACGAGCAGTACTTC CASSEQAYEQYF
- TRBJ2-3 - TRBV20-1 TGCAGTGCTAGCAGAGGACTGGGGGAGGATACGCAGTATTTT CSASRGLGEDTQYF
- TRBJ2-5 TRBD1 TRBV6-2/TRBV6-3 TGTGCCAGCAGTTACGGGACAGGCGTCCAAGAGACCCAGTACTTC CASSYGTGVQETQYF
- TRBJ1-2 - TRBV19 TGTGCCAGTAGTATAGCGGCAGACTATGGCTACACCTTC CASSIAADYGYTF
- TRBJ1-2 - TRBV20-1 TGCAGTGCACCTTCGTTGGGTTATGGCTACACCTTC CSAPSLGYGYTF
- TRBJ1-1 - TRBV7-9 TGTGCCAGCAGCTTGTCCAGTATGAACACTGAAGCTTTCTTT CASSLSSMNTEAFF
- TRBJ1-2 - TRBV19 TGTGCCAGTAGTGAAAGGGGGGGCGCTAACTATGGCTACACCTTC CASSERGGANYGYTF
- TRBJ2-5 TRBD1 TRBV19 TGTGCCAGTAGTCACGGACAGGGGGCAAAGACCCAGTACTTC CASSHGQGAKTQYF
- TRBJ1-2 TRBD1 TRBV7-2 TGTGCCAGCAGCGGCAGGACAGGGCCCCCAACTAACTATGGCTACACCTTC CASSGRTGPPTNYGYTF
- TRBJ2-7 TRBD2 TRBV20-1 TGCAGTGCCCAGCGGGAGCCCACCTACGAGCAGTACTTC CSAQREPTYEQYF
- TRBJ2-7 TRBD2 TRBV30 TGTGCCTGGACTCGGGGGGGTTACGAGCAGTACTTC CAWTRGGYEQYF
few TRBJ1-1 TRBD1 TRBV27 TGTGCCAGCAGTACTTCCGGGACAGGGAGGGAAGCTTTCTTT CASSTSGTGREAFF
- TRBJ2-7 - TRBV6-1 TGTGCCAGCAGCCGGGACTGGCGGATCTACGAGCAGTACTTC CASSRDWRIYEQYF
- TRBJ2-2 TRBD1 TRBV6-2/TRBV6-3 TGTGCCAGCAGACGACAGGGGAACACCGGGGAGCTGTTTTTT CASRRQGNTGELFF
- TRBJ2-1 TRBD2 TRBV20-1 TGCAGTGCTAGAGATCCTAAGGCTAGCGGGAGAGGGCAGTTCTTC CSARDPKASGRGQFF
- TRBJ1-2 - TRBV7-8 TGTGCCAGCAGTTTGCAGGGGACGGATGGCTACACCTTC CASSLQGTDGYTF
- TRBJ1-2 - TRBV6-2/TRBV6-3 TGTGCCAGCAGTTACTATCGTAGGGGCTACACCTTC CASSYYRRGYTF
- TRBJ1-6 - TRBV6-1 TGTGCCAGCAGTGAAGCGCGGGGGCTTAATTCACCCCTCCACTTT CASSEARGLNSPLHF
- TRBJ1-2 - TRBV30 TGTGCCTGGAGTGTGGGGGATAACTATGGCTACACCTTC CAWSVGDNYGYTF
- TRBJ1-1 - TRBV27 TGTGCTAGCCGGCATGGGTCAGCTGAAGCTTTCTTT CASRHGSAEAFF
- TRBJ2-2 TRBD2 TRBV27 TGTGCCAGCATGACTAGCGGGAGTTTCACCGGGGAGCTGTTTTTT CASMTSGSFTGELFF
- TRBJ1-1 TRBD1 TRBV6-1 TGTGCCAGCAGTGGAGGGGACAGGGGAATCTGGGTGAACACTGAAGCTTTCTTT CASSGGDRGIWVNTEAFF
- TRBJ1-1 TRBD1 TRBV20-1 TGCAGTGCTAGAGGCGACAGGGGGAACACTGAAGCTTTCTTT CSARGDRGNTEAFF
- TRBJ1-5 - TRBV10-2 TGCGCCAGCAGTGAAGACAGCCAGGGCAATCAGCCCCAGCATTTT CASSEDSQGNQPQHF
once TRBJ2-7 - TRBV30 TGTGCCTGGAGTGTACAGGGCCCCGAGCAGTACTTC CAWSVQGPEQYF
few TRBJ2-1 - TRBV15 TGTGCCACCAGCAGAGATAGCGGTAACAATGAGCAGTTCTTC CATSRDSGNNEQFF
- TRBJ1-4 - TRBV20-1 TGCAGTGCTAGGAGGGGATGGGGCACTAATGAAAAACTGTTTTTT CSARRGWGTNEKLFF
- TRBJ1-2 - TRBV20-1 TGCAGTGCTGGCACAGCTAACTATGGCTACACCTTC CSAGTANYGYTF
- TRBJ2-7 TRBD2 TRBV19 TGTGCCAGTAGTACCGAGACTAGCGCCTCCTTCTACGAGCAGTACTTC CASSTETSASFYEQYF
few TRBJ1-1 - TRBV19 TGTGCCAGTAGTATTCCCAGGGATAACACTGAAGCTTTCTTT CASSIPRDNTEAFF
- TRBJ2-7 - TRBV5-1 TGCGCCAGCAGCTTGACAGGGTTATACGAGCAGTACTTC CASSLTGLYEQYF
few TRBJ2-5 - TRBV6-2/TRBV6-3 TGTGCCTTCCGTGGTCCGGGGACCCAGTACTTC CAFRGPGTQYF
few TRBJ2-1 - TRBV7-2 TGTGCCAGCAGCTTACGGGCGGGGTACAATGAGCAGTTCTTC CASSLRAGYNEQFF
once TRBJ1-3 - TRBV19 TGTGCCAGTAGTATAGGGGACATCTCTGGAAACACCATATATTTT CASSIGDISGNTIYF
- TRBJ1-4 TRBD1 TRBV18 TGTGCCAGCTCCCCCGGGACAGTCCCTAATGAAAAACTGTTTTTT CASSPGTVPNEKLFF
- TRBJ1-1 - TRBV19 TGTGCCAGTAGTAAGTCAACGGCAGTTCCTGAAGCTTTCTTT CASSKSTAVPEAFF
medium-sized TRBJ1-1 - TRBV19 TGTGCCAGTAGTATCTTGTCGGGAGGTGAAGCTTTCTTT CASSILSGGEAFF
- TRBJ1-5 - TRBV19 TGTGCCAGTAGTATCAGGGGAAGGGGCAATCAGCCCCAGCATTTT CASSIRGRGNQPQHF
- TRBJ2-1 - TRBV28 TGTGCCAGCAGTTTCAGGCGGTCCTCCTACAATGAGCAGTTCTTC CASSFRRSSYNEQFF
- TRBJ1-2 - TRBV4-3 TGCGCCAGCAGCCAAGATCGTGTCCCCCTCAACTATGGCTACACCTTC CASSQDRVPLNYGYTF